A selection of T cell receptor beta chains follows, all from one sample in a study of cytomegalovirus exposure and HLA in healthy donors. The protocol was immunoSEQ multiplex PCR, while the TCRdb copy is restricted to in-frame clones and leaves out a portion. The table shows about 120,000 clones, with roughly 80% occurring only once. Source material: PBMCs. Source of these receptors: a man aged 30-40 years in good health and CMV-seronegative. The CDR3 runs from the conserved cysteine through the conserved F or W. A D gene is named only where the DNA matches it firmly. Clone size is given for some rows only: seen once, a few or many times, or a class if the clone is expanded.

d_call	clone_size	v_call	j_call	cdr3_aa	cdr3_nt
TRBD2	NA	TRBV7-9	TRBJ2-5	CASSLGGGRETQYF	TGTGCCAGCAGCTTAGGCGGGGGAAGGGAGACCCAGTACTTC
NA	NA	TRBV6-5	TRBJ2-7	CASSYSVKILAYEQYF	TGTGCCAGCAGTTACTCGGTGAAGATCCTAGCCTACGAGCAGTACTTC
NA	NA	TRBV6-5	TRBJ1-6	CASSYIGNNSPLHF	TGTGCCAGCAGTTACATCGGGAATAATTCACCCCTCCACTTT
NA	NA	TRBV4-3	TRBJ2-7	CASSQISRAGPYEQYF	TGCGCCAGCAGCCAAATAAGCAGGGCAGGACCCTACGAGCAGTACTTC
TRBD1	NA	TRBV6-1	TRBJ1-6	CASRPTGKNSPLHF	TGTGCCAGCAGACCGACAGGGAAAAATTCACCCCTCCACTTT
TRBD1	NA	TRBV7-8	TRBJ1-6	CASSIITGGNSPLHF	TGTGCCAGCAGCATAATTACAGGGGGGAATTCACCCCTCCACTTT
TRBD2	NA	TRBV4-3	TRBJ2-3	CASSQRGGQGDTQYF	TGCGCCAGCAGCCAACGGGGGGGGCAGGGAGATACGCAGTATTTT
TRBD2	NA	TRBV27	TRBJ2-6	CASSSPGLDAPGANVLTF	TGTGCCAGCAGTTCTCCGGGACTAGACGCCCCTGGGGCCAACGTCCTGACTTTC
TRBD2	NA	TRBV7-8	TRBJ2-3	CASSPLDRLAGDLLHTQYF	TGTGCCAGCAGCCCCCTGGACCGGTTAGCGGGGGATCTCCTTCATACGCAGTATTTT
TRBD1	few	TRBV5-1	TRBJ2-2	CASSLGDRGLDTGELFF	TGCGCCAGCAGCTTGGGAGACAGGGGGCTTGACACCGGGGAGCTGTTTTTT
NA	NA	TRBV5-1	TRBJ1-2	CASSLAPQGSNTF	TGCGCCAGCAGCTTGGCCCCACAGGGTTCAAACACCTTC
NA	NA	TRBV18	TRBJ1-3	CASSPAGTGNTIYF	TGTGCCAGCTCACCGGCAGGGACTGGAAACACCATATATTTT
NA	NA	TRBV5-5	TRBJ2-7	CASSLVGGSNEQYF	TGTGCCAGCAGCTTGGTAGGAGGTTCTAACGAGCAGTACTTC
NA	NA	TRBV5-4	TRBJ1-3	CASSSPGLEGNTIYF	TGTGCCAGCAGCTCACCGGGACTTGAAGGAAACACCATATATTTT
NA	NA	TRBV9	TRBJ1-6	CASSIWTMGSPLHF	TGTGCCAGCAGCATATGGACAATGGGATCACCCCTCCACTTT
NA	NA	TRBV5-1	TRBJ2-7	CASSRTIDEQYF	TGCGCCAGCAGCCGGACTATAGACGAGCAGTACTTC
NA	NA	TRBV5-1	TRBJ1-5	CASSPSPNQPQHF	TGCGCCAGCAGCCCCAGTCCCAATCAGCCCCAGCATTTT
NA	NA	TRBV18	TRBJ1-1	CASSPQRDTEAFF	TGTGCCAGCTCACCACAGCGCGACACTGAAGCTTTCTTT
NA	few	TRBV11-3	TRBJ2-3	CASSSGTSNTQYF	TGTGCCAGCAGCTCCGGGACTTCAAATACGCAGTATTTT
NA	NA	TRBV15	TRBJ2-1	CATSIRTAYNEQFF	TGTGCCACCAGCATTCGGACAGCTTACAATGAGCAGTTCTTC
TRBD1	NA	TRBV19	TRBJ1-1	CASSVQDRVGTEAFF	TGTGCCAGTAGTGTCCAGGACAGGGTGGGCACTGAAGCTTTCTTT
TRBD1	NA	TRBV15	TRBJ2-5	CATQGVAETQYF	TGTGCCACCCAGGGGGTTGCAGAGACCCAGTACTTC
NA	NA	TRBV19	TRBJ1-3	CASTAGQGFSGNTIYF	TGTGCCAGTACCGCCGGTCAGGGGTTCTCTGGAAACACCATATATTTT
TRBD1	NA	TRBV6-5	TRBJ1-2	CASSSRDRRGYGYTF	TGTGCCAGCAGTTCCCGGGACAGGAGAGGCTATGGCTACACCTTC
TRBD1	few	TRBV7-9	TRBJ1-1	CASRGDRVNTEAFF	TGTGCCAGCAGAGGGGACAGGGTGAACACTGAAGCTTTCTTT
NA	NA	TRBV5-1	TRBJ2-5	CASSLVAEETQYF	TGCGCCAGCAGCTTGGTGGCAGAAGAGACCCAGTACTTC
TRBD2	NA	TRBV7-6	TRBJ2-1	CASSLKWGLAGGSSYNEQFF	TGTGCCAGCAGCTTAAAGTGGGGACTAGCGGGGGGGAGCTCCTACAATGAGCAGTTCTTC
NA	few	TRBV6-4	TRBJ1-1	CASSPTTGLMNTEAFF	TGTGCCAGCAGTCCAACGACAGGACTTATGAACACTGAAGCTTTCTTT
TRBD2	NA	TRBV9	TRBJ2-7	CASSARPSGGAYEQYF	TGTGCCAGCAGCGCTCGGCCTAGCGGGGGGGCCTACGAGCAGTACTTC